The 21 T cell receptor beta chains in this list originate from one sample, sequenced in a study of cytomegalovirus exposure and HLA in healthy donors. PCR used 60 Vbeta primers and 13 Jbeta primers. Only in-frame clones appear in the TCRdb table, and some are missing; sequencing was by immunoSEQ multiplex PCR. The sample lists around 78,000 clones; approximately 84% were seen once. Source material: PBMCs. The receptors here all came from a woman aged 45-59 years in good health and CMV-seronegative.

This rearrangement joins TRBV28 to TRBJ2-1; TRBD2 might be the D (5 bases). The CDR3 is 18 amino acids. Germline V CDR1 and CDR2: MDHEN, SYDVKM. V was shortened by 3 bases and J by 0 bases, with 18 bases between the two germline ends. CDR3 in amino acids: CASSFRASDSSSYNEQFF. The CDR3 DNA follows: TGTGCCAGCAGTTTCCGCGCCTCGGACTCAAGCTCCTACAATGAGCAGTTCTTC.

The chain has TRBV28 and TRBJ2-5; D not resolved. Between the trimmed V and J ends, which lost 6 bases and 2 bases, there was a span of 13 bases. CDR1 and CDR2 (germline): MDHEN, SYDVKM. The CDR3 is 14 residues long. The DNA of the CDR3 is TGTGCCAGCAGGGAGACTGGCGCACAAGAGACCCAGTACTTC. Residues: CASRETGAQETQYF.

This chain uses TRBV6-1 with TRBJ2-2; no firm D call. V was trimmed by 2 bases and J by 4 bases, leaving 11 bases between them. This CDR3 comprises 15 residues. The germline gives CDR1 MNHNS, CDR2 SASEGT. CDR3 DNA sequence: TGTGCCAGCAGTGAAAAAGCTAGTCTCACCGGGGAGCTGTTTTTT. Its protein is CASSEKASLTGELFF.

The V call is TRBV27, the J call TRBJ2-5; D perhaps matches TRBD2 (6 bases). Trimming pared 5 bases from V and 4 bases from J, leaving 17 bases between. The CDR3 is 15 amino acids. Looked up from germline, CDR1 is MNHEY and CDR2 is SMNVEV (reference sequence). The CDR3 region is CASSRAGSRRETQYF. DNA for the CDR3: TGTGCCAGCAGTCGGGCCGGGAGCAGGAGAGAGACCCAGTACTTC.

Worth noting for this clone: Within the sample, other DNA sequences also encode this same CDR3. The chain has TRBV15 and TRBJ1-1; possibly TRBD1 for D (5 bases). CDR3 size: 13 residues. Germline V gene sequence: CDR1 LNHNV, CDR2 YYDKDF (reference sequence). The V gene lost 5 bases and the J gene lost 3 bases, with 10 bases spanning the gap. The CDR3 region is CATSRTGDTEAFF. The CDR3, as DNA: TGTGCCACCAGCCGGACGGGGGACACTGAAGCTTTCTTT.

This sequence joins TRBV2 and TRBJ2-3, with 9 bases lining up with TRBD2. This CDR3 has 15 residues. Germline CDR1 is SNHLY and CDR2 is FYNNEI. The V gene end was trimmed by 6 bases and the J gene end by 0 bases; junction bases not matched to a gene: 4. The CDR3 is CASSRLAASTDTQYF. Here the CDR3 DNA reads TGTGCCAGCAGCAGACTAGCGGCTAGCACAGATACGCAGTATTTT. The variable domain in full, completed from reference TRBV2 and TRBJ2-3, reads EPEVTQTPSHQVTQMGQEVILRCVPISNHLYFYWYRQILGQKVEFLVSFYNNEISEKSEIFDDQFSVERPDGSNFTLKIRSTKLEDSAMYFCASSRLAASTDTQYFGPGTRLTVL.

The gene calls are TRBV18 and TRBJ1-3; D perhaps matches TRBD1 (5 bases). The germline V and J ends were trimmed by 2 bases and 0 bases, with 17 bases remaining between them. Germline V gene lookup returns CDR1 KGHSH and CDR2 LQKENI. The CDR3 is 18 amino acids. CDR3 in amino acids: CASSPRRVDSTSGNTIYF. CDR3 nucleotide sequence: TGTGCCAGCTCACCAAGGAGAGTAGACAGCACCTCTGGAAACACCATATATTTT.

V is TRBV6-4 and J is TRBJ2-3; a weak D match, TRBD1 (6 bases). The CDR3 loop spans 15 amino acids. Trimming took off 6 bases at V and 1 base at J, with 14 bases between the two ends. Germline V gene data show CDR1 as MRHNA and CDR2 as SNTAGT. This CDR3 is CASRYESGGTDTQYF. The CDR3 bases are TGTGCCAGCAGGTATGAATCAGGGGGCACAGATACGCAGTATTTT.

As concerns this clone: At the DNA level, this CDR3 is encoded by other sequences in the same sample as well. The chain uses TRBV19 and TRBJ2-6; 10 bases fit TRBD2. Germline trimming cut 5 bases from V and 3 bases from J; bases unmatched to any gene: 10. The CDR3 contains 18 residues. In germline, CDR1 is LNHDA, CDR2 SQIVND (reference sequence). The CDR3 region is CASSPKLAGSGGANVLTF. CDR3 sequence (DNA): TGTGCCAGTAGTCCAAAACTAGCGGGAAGTGGTGGGGCCAACGTCCTGACTTTC.

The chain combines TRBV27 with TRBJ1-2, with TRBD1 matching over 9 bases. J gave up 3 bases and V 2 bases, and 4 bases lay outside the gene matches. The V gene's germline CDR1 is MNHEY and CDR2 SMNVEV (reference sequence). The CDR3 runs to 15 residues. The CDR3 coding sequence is TGTGCCAGCAGTTTACTGGGACAGGGACACTATGGCTACACCTTC. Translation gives CASSLLGQGHYGYTF.

The CDR3 loop reads CASSDPQGANTEAFF. The CDR3, as DNA: TGTGCCAGCAGTGATCCACAGGGGGCGAACACTGAAGCTTTCTTT. The chain combines TRBV25-1 with TRBJ1-1; 9 nucleotides agree with TRBD1. Germline V gene data show CDR1 as MGHDK and CDR2 as SYGVNS. The CDR3 contains 15 residues. The V and J ends lost 3 bases and 1 base, in that order; junction bases with no gene match: 3.

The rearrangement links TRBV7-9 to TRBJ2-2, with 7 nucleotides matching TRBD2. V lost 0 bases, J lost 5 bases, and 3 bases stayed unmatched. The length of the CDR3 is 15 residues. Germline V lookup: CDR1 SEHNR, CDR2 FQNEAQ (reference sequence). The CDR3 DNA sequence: TGTGCCAGCAGCTTAGCGGGAGGGATGACCGGGGAGCTGTTTTTT. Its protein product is CASSLAGGMTGELFF.

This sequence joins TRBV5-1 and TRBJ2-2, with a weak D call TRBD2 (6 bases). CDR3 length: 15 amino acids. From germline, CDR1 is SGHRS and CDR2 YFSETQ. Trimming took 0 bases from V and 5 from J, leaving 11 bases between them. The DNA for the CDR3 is TGCGCCAGCAGCTTGGGAACCGGGAGAACCGGGGAGCTGTTTTTT. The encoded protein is CASSLGTGRTGELFF.

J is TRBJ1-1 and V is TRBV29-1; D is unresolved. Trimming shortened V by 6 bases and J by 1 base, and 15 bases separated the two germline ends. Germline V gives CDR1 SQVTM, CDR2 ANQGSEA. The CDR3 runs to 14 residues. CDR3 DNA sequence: TGCAGCGTCGGGGAATGGGGAAAGAACACTGAAGCTTTCTTT. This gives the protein CSVGEWGKNTEAFF.

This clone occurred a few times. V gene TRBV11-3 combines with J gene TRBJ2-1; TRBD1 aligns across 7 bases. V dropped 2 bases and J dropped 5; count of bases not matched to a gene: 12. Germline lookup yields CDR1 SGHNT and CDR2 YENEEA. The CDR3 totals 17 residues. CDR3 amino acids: CASSLRGGRWGHNEQFF. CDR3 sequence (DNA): TGTGCCAGCAGCTTACGAGGGGGCAGGTGGGGGCACAATGAGCAGTTCTTC.

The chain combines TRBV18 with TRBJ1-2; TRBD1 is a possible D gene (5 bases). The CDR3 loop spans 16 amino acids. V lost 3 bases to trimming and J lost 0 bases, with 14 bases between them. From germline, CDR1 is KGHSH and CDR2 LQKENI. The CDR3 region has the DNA TGTGCCAGCTCACCGGATCGGAGGGGCGCTAACTATGGCTACACCTTC. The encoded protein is CASSPDRRGANYGYTF.

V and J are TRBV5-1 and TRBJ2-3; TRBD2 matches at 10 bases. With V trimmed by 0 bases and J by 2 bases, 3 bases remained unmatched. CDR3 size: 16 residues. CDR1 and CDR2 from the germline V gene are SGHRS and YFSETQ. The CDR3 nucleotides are TGCGCCAGCAGCTTGGCACTAGCGGGAAACACAGATACGCAGTATTTT. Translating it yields CASSLALAGNTDTQYF.

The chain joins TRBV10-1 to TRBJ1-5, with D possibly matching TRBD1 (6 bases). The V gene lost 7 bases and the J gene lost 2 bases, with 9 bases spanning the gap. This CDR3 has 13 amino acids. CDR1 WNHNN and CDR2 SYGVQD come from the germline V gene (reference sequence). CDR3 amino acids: CASKGVGNQPQHF. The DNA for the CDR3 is TGCGCCAGCAAGGGGGTAGGCAATCAGCCCCAGCATTTT.

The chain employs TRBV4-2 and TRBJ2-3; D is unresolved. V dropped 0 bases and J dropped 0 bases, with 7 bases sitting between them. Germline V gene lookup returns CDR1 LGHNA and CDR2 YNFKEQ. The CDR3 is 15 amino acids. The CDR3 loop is CASSQDGFSTDTQYF. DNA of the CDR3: TGTGCCAGCAGCCAAGACGGGTTTAGCACAGATACGCAGTATTTT.

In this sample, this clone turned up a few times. CDR3 in DNA: TGTGCCAGCAGCCAATACGGGGGAGAGACCCAGTACTTC. Its protein product is CASSQYGGETQYF. This sequence joins TRBV14 and TRBJ2-5, with a weak D call TRBD2 (6 bases). This CDR3 spans 13 amino acids. Trimming cost V 2 bases and J 4 bases, with 8 bases left between them. The germline V gene has CDR1 SGHDN and CDR2 FVKESK.

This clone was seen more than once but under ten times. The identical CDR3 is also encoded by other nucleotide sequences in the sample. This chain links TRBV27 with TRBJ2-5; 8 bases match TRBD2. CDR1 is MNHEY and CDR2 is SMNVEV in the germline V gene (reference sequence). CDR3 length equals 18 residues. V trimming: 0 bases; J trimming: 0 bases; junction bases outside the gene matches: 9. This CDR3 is CASSLSGGTSGHQETQYF. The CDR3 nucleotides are TGTGCCAGCAGTTTATCAGGAGGGACTAGTGGGCACCAAGAGACCCAGTACTTC.